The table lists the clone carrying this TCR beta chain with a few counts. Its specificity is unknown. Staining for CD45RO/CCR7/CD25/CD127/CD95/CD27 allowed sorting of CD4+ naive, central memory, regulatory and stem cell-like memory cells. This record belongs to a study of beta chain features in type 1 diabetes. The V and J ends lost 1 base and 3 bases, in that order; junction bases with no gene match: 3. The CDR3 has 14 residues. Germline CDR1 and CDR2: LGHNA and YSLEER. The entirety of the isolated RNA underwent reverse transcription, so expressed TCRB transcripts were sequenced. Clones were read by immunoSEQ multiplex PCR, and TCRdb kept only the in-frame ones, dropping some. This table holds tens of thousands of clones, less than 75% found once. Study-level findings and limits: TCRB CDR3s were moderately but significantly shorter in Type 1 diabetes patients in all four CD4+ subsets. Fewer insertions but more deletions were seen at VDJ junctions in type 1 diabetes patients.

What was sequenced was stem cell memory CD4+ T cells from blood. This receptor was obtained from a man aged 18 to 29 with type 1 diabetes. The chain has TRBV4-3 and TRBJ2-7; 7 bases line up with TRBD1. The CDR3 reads CASSQGQGFYEQYF. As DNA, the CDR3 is TGCGCCAGCAGCCAAGGACAGGGCTTCTACGAGCAGTACTTC.